The present T cell receptor (beta chain) was sequenced within a study of CD8 T cells in ankylosing spondylitis. Via MiXCR, TCRdb re-called the 5' RACE reads, giving one row per CDR3 protein. The sample consists of roughly 130,000 distinct CDR3 sequences, approximately 13% of them appearing once. This TCR was recovered from a female donor with ankylosing spondylitis or in good health (not recorded which). Sequencing input: blood, either unsorted or a sorted T cell fraction (not recorded which).

CDR3 nucleotides: TGCGCCAGCAGCTTGGTTCAGGGGCCAGCCAAAAACATTCAGTACTTC. Its translation is CASSLVQGPAKNIQYF. This rearrangement joins TRBV5-1 to TRBJ2-4, with D perhaps TRBD1 (6 bases). V dropped 0 bases and J dropped 0 bases, with 10 bases sitting between them. CDR3 length: 16 residues. From germline, CDR1 is SGHRS and CDR2 YFSETQ.